This TCR beta chain derives from a study of T cells in Graves' hyperthyroidism and ophthalmopathy. Study-wide results and limits: In blood, most of the thyroid clonotypes expanded above 0.001 were also present. Ophthalmopathy was separated from stable hyperthyroidism by a 13 V-J model.

Extraction of PBMCs used 9 to 10 ml of fresh peripheral blood. The source material, RNA transcripts, was used to amplify TCR beta CDR3 regions. Researchers ran a first-round RT-PCR on the TCR CDR3 using the HTBI primer set. MiXCR was run by TCRdb on the multiplex PCR reads, yielding one entry per CDR3 protein. The top ten hold roughly 70% of the sample, which has a few hundred thousand distinct CDR3 sequences, just under 25% seen once. This clonotype was picked up a small number of times. Its antigen is unidentified. Trimming removed 0 bases from V and 10 bases from J; junction bases left unmatched: 7. CDR3 length: 15 amino acids. Looked up from germline, CDR1 is SGHNT and CDR2 is YYREEE (reference sequence).

The chain employs TRBV5-4 and TRBJ1-6; 7 positions agree with TRBD1. Sequenced input: blood. This clonotype was obtained from a man aged 50 or older with Graves' hyperthyroidism. CDR3 nucleotides: TGTGCCAGCAGCTTGGACGGACAGGCCAGATCACCCCTCCACTTT. Its translation: CASSLDGQARSPLHF.